The entry that follows covers one TCR beta chain sequence. Its specificity is unknown. The entry originates in a study of cytomegalovirus exposure and HLA in healthy donors. Study-level points and caveats: Later, TCR association rates were found to vary by HLA locus, highest for DRB1 and lowest for HLA-C. No immune exposure information besides CMV serostatus was available.

Primers: 60 Vbeta forward and 13 Jbeta reverse. Libraries were prepared by immunoSEQ multiplex PCR; TCRdb keeps only in-frame clonotypes and omits some of them. Among roughly 250,000 clones, 84% were seen once, and the ten largest hold 1.5% to 2%. V was cut by 4 bases and J by 10 bases, with 18 bases left in between. Germline-derived CDR1 and CDR2 are SGHDT and YYEEEE. This CDR3 spans 14 amino acids. The TCR sequence derives from a woman aged 40 to 50 in good health and CMV-seropositive. The sequenced sample consisted of PBMCs. The J gene is TRBJ2-1, the V gene TRBV5-6, with D tentatively TRBD2 (7 bases). The CDR3 DNA reads as TGTGCCAGCAGCCCTGAGGGGGGGCGCATGGAGCAGTTCTTC. Its protein is CASSPEGGRMEQFF.